The clone carrying this T cell receptor (beta chain) was counted a few times. Its antigen remains unknown. TCRdb re-called the 5' RACE reads through MiXCR, storing one row per CDR3 protein. The sample comprises fewer than 650,000 distinct CDR3 sequences, about 7.6% of which are singletons, and around 1.6% rests with the top ten. Trimming took 1 base from V and 5 from J; bases not matched to a gene: 7. Germline-derived CDR1 and CDR2 are LGHDT and YNNKEL (reference sequence). The CDR3 consists of 18 residues. The data stem from a study of identical twins. Broader study findings: Compared with models, monozygotic twins showed more out-of-frame TCR alpha sharing.

Healthy Caucasians supplied all donations. The same data also went into a second study, on yellow fever vaccine responses in identical twins.

This TCR came from a woman aged 18-30 years in good health. The sample taken for sequencing was PBMCs. The rearrangement uses TRBV3-1 and TRBJ2-5; 16 bases match TRBD2. The CDR3 region has the DNA TGTGCCAGCAGCCAAGGGGTAGCGGGACTAGCGGGGGGGGAGACCCAGTACTTC. This gives the protein CASSQGVAGLAGGETQYF.